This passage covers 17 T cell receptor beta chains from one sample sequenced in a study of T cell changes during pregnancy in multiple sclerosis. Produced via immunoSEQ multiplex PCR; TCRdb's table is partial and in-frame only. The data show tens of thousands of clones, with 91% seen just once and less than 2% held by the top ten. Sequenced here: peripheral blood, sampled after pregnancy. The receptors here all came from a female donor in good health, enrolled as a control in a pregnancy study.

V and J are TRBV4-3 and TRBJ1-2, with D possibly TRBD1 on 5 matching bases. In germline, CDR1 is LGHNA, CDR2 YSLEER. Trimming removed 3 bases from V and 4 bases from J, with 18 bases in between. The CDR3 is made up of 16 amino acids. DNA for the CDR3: TGCGCCAGCAGCCATTGGCAGGGCCTCGGCGGCTATGGCTACACCTTC. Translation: CASSHWQGLGGYGYTF.

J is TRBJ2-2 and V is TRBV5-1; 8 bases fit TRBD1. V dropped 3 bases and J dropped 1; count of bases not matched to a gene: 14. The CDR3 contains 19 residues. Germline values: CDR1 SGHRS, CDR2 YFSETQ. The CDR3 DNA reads TGCGCCAGCAGCTCGGGATTAAGGGGACAGGATGGGAACACCGGGGAGCTGTTTTTT. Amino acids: CASSSGLRGQDGNTGELFF.

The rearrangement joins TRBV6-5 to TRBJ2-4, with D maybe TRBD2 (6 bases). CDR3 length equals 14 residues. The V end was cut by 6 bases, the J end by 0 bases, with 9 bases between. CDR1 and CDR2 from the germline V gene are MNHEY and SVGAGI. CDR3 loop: CASSPGGAKNIQYF. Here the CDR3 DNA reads TGTGCCAGCAGCCCCGGGGGAGCCAAAAACATTCAGTACTTC.

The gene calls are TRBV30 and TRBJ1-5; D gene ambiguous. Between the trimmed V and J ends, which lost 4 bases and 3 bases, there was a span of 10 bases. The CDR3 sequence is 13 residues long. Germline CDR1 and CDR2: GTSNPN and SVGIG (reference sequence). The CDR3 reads CAWITGYNQPQHF. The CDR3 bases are TGTGCCTGGATAACGGGTTACAATCAGCCCCAGCATTTT.

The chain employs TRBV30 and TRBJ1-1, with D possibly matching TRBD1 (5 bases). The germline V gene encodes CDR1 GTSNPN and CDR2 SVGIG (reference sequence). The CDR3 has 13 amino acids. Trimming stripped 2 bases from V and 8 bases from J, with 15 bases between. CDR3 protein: CAWSPRRGIEAFF. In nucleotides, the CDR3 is TGTGCCTGGAGTCCTCGGAGGGGAATAGAAGCTTTCTTT.

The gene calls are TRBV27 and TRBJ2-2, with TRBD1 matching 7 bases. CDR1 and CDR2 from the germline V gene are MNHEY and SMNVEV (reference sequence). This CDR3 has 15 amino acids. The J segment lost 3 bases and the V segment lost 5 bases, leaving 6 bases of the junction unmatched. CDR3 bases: TGTGCCAGCAGTCGTCAAGGGACAGACACCGGGGAGCTGTTTTTT. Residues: CASSRQGTDTGELFF.

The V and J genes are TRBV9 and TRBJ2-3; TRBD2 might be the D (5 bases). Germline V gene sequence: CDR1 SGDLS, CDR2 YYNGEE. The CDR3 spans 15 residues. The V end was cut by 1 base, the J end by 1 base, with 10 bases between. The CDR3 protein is CASSVRHGGTDTQYF. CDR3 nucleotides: TGTGCCAGCAGCGTAAGGCACGGGGGCACAGATACGCAGTATTTT.

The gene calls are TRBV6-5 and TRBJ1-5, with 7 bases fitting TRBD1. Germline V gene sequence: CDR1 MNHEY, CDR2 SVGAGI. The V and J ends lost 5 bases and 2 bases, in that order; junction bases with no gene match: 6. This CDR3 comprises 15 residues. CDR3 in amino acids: CASSTNRGGNQPQHF. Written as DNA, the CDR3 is TGTGCCAGCAGTACCAACAGGGGCGGCAATCAGCCCCAGCATTTT.

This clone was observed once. The CDR3 loop is CASSQEGRGDYTF. DNA of the CDR3: TGTGCCAGCAGCCAAGAGGGGCGAGGAGACTACACCTTC. V is TRBV4-2 and J is TRBJ1-2; D is perhaps TRBD1 (5 bases). CDR1 and CDR2 from the germline V gene are LGHNA and YNFKEQ. This CDR3 contains 13 residues. V shed 0 bases and J shed 10 bases, with 12 bases lying between them.

The CDR3 region is CASSSPSGAVYGYTF. The CDR3 DNA reads as TGTGCCAGTAGTAGCCCCTCAGGGGCCGTTTATGGCTACACCTTC. V and J are TRBV19 and TRBJ1-2, with D maybe TRBD1 (6 bases). Germline values: CDR1 LNHDA, CDR2 SQIVND (reference sequence). CDR3 size: 15 residues. Trimming took off 4 bases at V and 5 bases at J, with 17 bases between the two ends.

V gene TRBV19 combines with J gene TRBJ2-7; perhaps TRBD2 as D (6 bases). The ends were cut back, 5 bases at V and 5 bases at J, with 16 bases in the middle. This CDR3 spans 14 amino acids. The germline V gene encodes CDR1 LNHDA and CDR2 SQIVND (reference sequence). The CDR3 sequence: CASSPRLVPNEQYF. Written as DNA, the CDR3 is TGTGCCAGTAGTCCTCGACTAGTACCGAACGAGCAGTACTTC.

The CDR3 DNA follows: TGTGCCAGTAGTATAGGTCCGTTGAACACTGAAGCTTTCTTT. It translates to CASSIGPLNTEAFF. The gene calls are TRBV19 and TRBJ1-1, with D uncertain. V lost 1 base, J lost 0 bases, and 6 bases lay in between. Germline V gene sequence: CDR1 LNHDA, CDR2 SQIVND (reference sequence). The CDR3 totals 14 residues.

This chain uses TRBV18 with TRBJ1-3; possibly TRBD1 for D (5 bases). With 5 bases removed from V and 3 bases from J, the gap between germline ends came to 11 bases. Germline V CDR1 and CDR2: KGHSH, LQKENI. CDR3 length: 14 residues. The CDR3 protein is CASSSQGNGNTIYF. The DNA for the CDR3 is TGTGCCAGCTCATCCCAGGGAAATGGAAACACCATATATTTT.

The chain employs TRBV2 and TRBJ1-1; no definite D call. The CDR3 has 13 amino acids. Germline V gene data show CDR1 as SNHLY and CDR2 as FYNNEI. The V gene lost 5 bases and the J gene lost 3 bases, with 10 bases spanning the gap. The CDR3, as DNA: TGTGCCAGCAGTCCGGGGATCGACACTGAAGCTTTCTTT. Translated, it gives CASSPGIDTEAFF.

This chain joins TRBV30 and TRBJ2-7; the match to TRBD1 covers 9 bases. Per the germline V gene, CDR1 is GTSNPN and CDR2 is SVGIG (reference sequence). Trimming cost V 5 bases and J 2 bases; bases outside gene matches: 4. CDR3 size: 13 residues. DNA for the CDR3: TGTGCCTGGGGGACAGGGCTTCCCTACGAGCAGTACTTC. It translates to CAWGTGLPYEQYF. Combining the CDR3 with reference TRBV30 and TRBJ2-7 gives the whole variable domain SQTIHQWPATLVQPVGSPLSLECTVEGTSNPNLYWYRQAAGRGLQLLFYSVGIGQISSEVPQNLSASRPQDRQFILSSKKLLLSDSGFYLCAWGTGLPYEQYFGPGTRLTVT.

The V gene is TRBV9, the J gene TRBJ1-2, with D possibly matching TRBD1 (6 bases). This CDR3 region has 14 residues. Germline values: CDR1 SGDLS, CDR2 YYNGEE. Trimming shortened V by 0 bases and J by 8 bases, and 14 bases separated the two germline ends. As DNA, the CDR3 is TGTGCCAGCAGCGTAGGGACGGGGGGCACCGGCTACACCTTC. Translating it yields CASSVGTGGTGYTF.

The CDR3 coding sequence is TGTGCCAGTAGTGATGGGACTAGCGGGGGGGACGAGCAGTACTTC. As protein: CASSDGTSGGDEQYF. The chain combines TRBV19 with TRBJ2-7, with 16 bases matching TRBD2. Unmatched junction bases numbered 3, after V lost 5 bases and J lost 5 bases. This CDR3 is built from 15 residues. The germline V gene encodes CDR1 LNHDA and CDR2 SQIVND (reference sequence).